What follows is one T cell receptor (beta chain) and its context. Its matching antigen is unknown. The sample originates from a study of OX40 agonist ivuxolimab in advanced cancers. The study, taken as a whole, reports: Expanded peripheral T cell antigen specificity was not determined.

Method: immunoSEQ multiplex PCR; TCRdb's copy keeps in-frame clones and lacks some. Of 40,000 to 60,000 clones in the sample, 88% are singletons; the top ten hold around 3.3%. The CDR3 has 15 residues. The V end was cut by 5 bases, the J end by 3 bases, with 14 bases between. Germline CDR1 reads SGHRS; CDR2 reads YFSETQ. This specimen consisted of CD4+ or CD8+ T cells sorted from blood, obtained in a trial of the OX40 agonist ivuxolimab. The source of this sequence is an adult with an advanced solid tumor such as melanoma, head and neck, liver or kidney cancer. The chain combines TRBV5-1 with TRBJ2-2; D may be TRBD2 (6 bases). Written as DNA, the CDR3 is TGCGCCAGCAGGGAGGGGCCTATACACACCGGGGAGCTGTTTTTT. This codes for CASREGPIHTGELFF.